This T cell receptor (beta chain) was documented in a study of T-cell memory formation after mild COVID-19. About the study: TCR clustering was largely donor specific.

Germline V gene data show CDR1 as MNHEY and CDR2 as SVGEGT. The CDR3 contains 12 residues. V lost 6 bases, J lost 6 bases, and 5 bases stayed unmatched. In TCRdb, the 5' RACE reads were re-called with MiXCR into one record per CDR3 protein. The table includes more than 250,000 distinct CDR3 sequences, 15% to 20% detected once. This clonotype was recorded a few times. Input material: PBMCs or a T cell subset sorted from them (not recorded which). The clonotype comes from a young man who had mild COVID-19 (a few samples of this study predate the infection). Cell type and time point are not known. The V call is TRBV6-2 or TRBV6-3, the J call TRBJ2-7, with 7 nucleotides matching TRBD2. This chain's CDR3 is CASSRGLGEQYV. CDR3 in DNA: TGTGCCAGCAGCCGAGGACTAGGCGAGCAGTACGTC.